These 27 T cell receptor beta chains were sequenced from one sample in a study of technical replicates of blood from several donors. This table comes from immunoSEQ multiplex PCR, and its TCRdb copy is limited to in-frame clones, with some not included. The repertoire holds approximately 80,000 clones, with approximately 91% as singletons. Input material: T cells isolated from PBMCs. The receptors originated from a human donor in good health.

The chain links TRBV7-3 to TRBJ2-2; D is unresolved. The CDR3 runs 15 residues. Trimming stripped 3 bases from V and 4 bases from J, with 12 bases between. The germline gives CDR1 SGHTA, CDR2 FQGTGA. CDR3 protein: CASSFTGFGTGELFF. CDR3 in DNA: TGTGCCAGCAGCTTTACCGGGTTCGGCACCGGGGAGCTGTTTTTT.

The rearrangement links TRBV11-2 to TRBJ2-1, with 7 bases that match TRBD1. Trimming cost V 0 bases and J 2 bases; bases outside gene matches: 4. Germline CDR1 SGHAT, CDR2 FQNNGV. There are 16 residues in the CDR3. The CDR3 nucleotides are TGTGCCAGCAGCTTAGAGACAGGGTTTACCTACAATGAGCAGTTCTTC. The encoded protein is CASSLETGFTYNEQFF. The full variable domain, rest sourced from reference TRBV11-2 and TRBJ2-1, is EAGVAQSPRYKIIEKRQSVAFWCNPISGHATLYWYQQILGQGPKLLIQFQNNGVVDDSQLPKDRFSAERLKGVDSTLKIQPAKLEDSAVYLCASSLETGFTYNEQFFGPGTRLTVL.

The J gene is TRBJ2-7, the V gene TRBV4-2; 16 bases are a match to TRBD2. This CDR3 contains 15 residues. Germline CDR1 reads LGHNA; CDR2 reads YNFKEQ. The trim removed 4 bases at V and 7 bases at J, leaving 4 bases unmatched. CDR3 loop: CASSLGLAGGGEQYF. The CDR3 DNA is TGTGCCAGCAGCCTGGGACTAGCGGGAGGGGGGGAGCAGTACTTC.

CDR3 bases: TGCAGCGTGGTCAGGGGTGTGAGCACTGAAGCTTTCTTT. The encoded protein is CSVVRGVSTEAFF. The V gene is TRBV29-1, the J gene TRBJ1-1; D perhaps matches TRBD1 (6 bases). Germline assignment: CDR1 SQVTM and CDR2 ANQGSEA. The CDR3 contains 13 residues. V lost 6 bases to trimming and J lost 4 bases, with 15 bases between them.

The V call is TRBV10-1, the J call TRBJ2-2; no firm D call. The V and J ends lost 5 bases and 8 bases respectively, with 9 bases between them. CDR1 is WNHNN and CDR2 is SYGVQD in the germline V gene (reference sequence). The CDR3 is made up of 12 amino acids. The CDR3, as DNA: TGCGCCAGCAGTACGAGGTTTGGGGAGCTGTTTTTT. It encodes CASSTRFGELFF.

The chain uses TRBV15 and TRBJ1-2; D unclear. The V end was cut by 0 bases, the J end by 6 bases, with 11 bases between. Germline assignment: CDR1 LNHNV and CDR2 YYDKDF (reference sequence). This CDR3 region has 14 residues. DNA for the CDR3: TGTGCCACCAGCAGAGATGTGGTCAGTCATGGCTACACCTTC. It yields the protein CATSRDVVSHGYTF.

The CDR3, as DNA: TGTGCCAGCAGCTTAAGCGGGATCTACGAGCAGTACTTC. It specifies CASSLSGIYEQYF. The V and J genes are TRBV7-8 and TRBJ2-7; 7 bases are a match to TRBD2. V shed 2 bases, J shed 3 bases, and the junction held 1 base outside the gene matches. This CDR3 is 13 amino acids long. Germline V gives CDR1 SGHVS, CDR2 FQNEAQ. The full variable domain, rest sourced from reference TRBV7-8 and TRBJ2-7, is GAGVSQSPRYKVAKRGQDVALRCDPISGHVSLFWYQQALGQGPEFLTYFQNEAQLDKSGLPSDRFFAERPEGSVSTLKIQRTQQEDSAVYLCASSLSGIYEQYFGPGTRLTVT.

The chain combines TRBV29-1 with TRBJ1-1, with D uncertain. The CDR3 spans 13 residues. Trimming removed 7 bases from V and 4 bases from J, with 16 bases in between. Germline CDR1 SQVTM, CDR2 ANQGSEA. CDR3 amino acids: CSASRVGGTEAFF. CDR3 in DNA: TGCAGCGCTAGTCGGGTTGGAGGCACTGAAGCTTTCTTT.

The rearrangement joins TRBV7-2 to TRBJ1-2; D is possibly TRBD1 (6 bases). CDR1 SGHTA and CDR2 FQGNSA come from the germline V gene. The CDR3 has 12 amino acids. With 5 bases removed from V and 6 bases from J, the gap between germline ends came to 10 bases. The CDR3 DNA follows: TGTGCCAGCAGCAAACAGGGACATGGCTACACCTTC. This codes for CASSKQGHGYTF.

The chain links TRBV9 to TRBJ2-7; no reliable D call. V was shortened by 4 bases and J by 3 bases, with 5 bases between the two germline ends. Germline assignment: CDR1 SGDLS and CDR2 YYNGEE. This CDR3 spans 11 amino acids. The CDR3 loop is CASSNGYEQYF. CDR3 DNA: TGTGCCAGCAGCAACGGCTACGAGCAGTACTTC.

The chain uses TRBV7-9 and TRBJ2-7; TRBD1 is a possible D gene (6 bases). Germline CDR1 and CDR2: SEHNR and FQNEAQ (reference sequence). The CDR3 has 12 amino acids. The V end was cut by 1 base, the J end by 7 bases, with 8 bases between. CDR3 in DNA: TGTGCCAGCAGCTTAGGGGGGCGGGAGCAGTACTTC. Translating gives CASSLGGREQYF. The complete variable domain, with remaining parts taken from reference TRBV7-9 and TRBJ2-7, reads DTGVSQNPRHKITKRGQNVTFRCDPISEHNRLYWYRQTLGQGPEFLTYFQNEAQLEKSRLLSDRFSAERPKGSFSTLEIQRTEQGDSAMYLCASSLGGREQYFGPGTRLTVT.

This chain uses TRBV7-9 with TRBJ2-7; 10 bases agree with TRBD1. CDR1 is SEHNR and CDR2 is FQNEAQ in the germline V gene (reference sequence). This CDR3 spans 13 amino acids. J gave up 5 bases and V 4 bases, and 2 bases lay outside the gene matches. CDR3 region: CASSYGTGDEQYF. The CDR3 DNA reads TGTGCCAGCAGCTATGGGACAGGGGACGAGCAGTACTTC.

This chain uses TRBV9 with TRBJ2-2; 10 bases are a match to TRBD2. V dropped 1 base and J dropped 5; count of bases not matched to a gene: 5. The V gene's germline CDR1 is SGDLS and CDR2 YYNGEE. The length of the CDR3 is 16 residues. The CDR3 region has the DNA TGTGCCAGCAGCGTATTTGGACTAGCGGTTACCGGGGAGCTGTTTTTT. Its protein is CASSVFGLAVTGELFF.

The rearrangement links TRBV14 to TRBJ2-7; 11 nucleotides align to TRBD2. The CDR3 is made up of 14 amino acids. CDR1 is SGHDN, CDR2 FVKESK, per germline. With 10 bases clipped from V and 4 bases from J, the junction kept 9 bases outside the gene matches. Written as DNA, the CDR3 is TGTGCCACCGCCACGGTAGCGGGAGGGTACGAGCAGTACTTC. Protein: CATATVAGGYEQYF.

The CDR3 coding sequence is TGTGCCAGCAGCGTACGCGGGACGGCCTCCAATGAGCAGTTCTTC. Amino acids: CASSVRGTASNEQFF. The rearrangement joins TRBV9 to TRBJ2-1, with D possibly matching TRBD2 (6 bases). With 1 base removed from V and 6 bases from J, the gap between germline ends came to 14 bases. Looked up from germline, CDR1 is SGDLS and CDR2 is YYNGEE. CDR3 length: 15 residues. Full variable domain (remainder filled in from reference TRBV9 and TRBJ2-1): DSGVTQTPKHLITATGQRVTLRCSPRSGDLSVYWYQQSLDQGLQFLIQYYNGEERAKGNILERFSAQQFPDLHSELNLSSLELGDSALYFCASSVRGTASNEQFFGPGTRLTVL.

J is TRBJ2-7 and V is TRBV11-2; D may be TRBD2 (5 bases). Germline CDR1 reads SGHAT; CDR2 reads FQNNGV. V was trimmed by 1 base and J by 6 bases, leaving 13 bases between them. CDR3 length: 14 amino acids. Here the CDR3 DNA reads TGTGCCAGCAGCTTAGTTCGGGATAGAGGCGAGCAGTACTTC. This codes for CASSLVRDRGEQYF.

The rearrangement links TRBV9 to TRBJ2-5; D is uncertain. With 0 bases removed from V and 0 bases from J, the gap between germline ends came to 6 bases. The length of the CDR3 is 14 residues. Germline CDR1 is SGDLS and CDR2 is YYNGEE. CDR3 in amino acids: CASSVASDQETQYF. For the CDR3, the DNA is TGTGCCAGCAGCGTAGCGTCAGACCAAGAGACCCAGTACTTC.

The gene calls are TRBV6-9 and TRBJ2-1; a weak D match, TRBD1 (6 bases). The CDR3 is 11 amino acids. Germline V gene sequence: CDR1 MNHGY, CDR2 SVAAGI. V was cut by 9 bases and J by 9 bases, with 12 bases left in between. DNA of the CDR3: TGTGCCAGTGACAGGTCTAGTGAGCAGTTCTTC. It translates to CASDRSSEQFF.

This clone has only a few counts. The chain carries TRBV19 and TRBJ2-7, with a weak D call TRBD2 (6 bases). Trimming left V 2 bases short and J 3 bases short, with 14 bases between. CDR3 length equals 15 residues. The germline V gene encodes CDR1 LNHDA and CDR2 SQIVND (reference sequence). The CDR3 sequence is CASSIPGREVYEQYF. The CDR3 DNA reads TGTGCCAGTAGTATACCCGGCAGGGAGGTCTACGAGCAGTACTTC.

This clone was seen more than once but under ten times. V is TRBV7-2 and J is TRBJ2-7; 12 bases map to TRBD2. The germline V gene has CDR1 SGHTA and CDR2 FQGNSA. With V trimmed by 1 base and J by 7 bases, 2 bases remained unmatched. The length of the CDR3 is 14 residues. The CDR3 here is CASSLGLAGEEQYF. Written as DNA, the CDR3 is TGTGCCAGCAGCTTAGGACTAGCGGGAGAAGAGCAGTACTTC.

The table lists this clone with a few counts. This sequence joins TRBV19 and TRBJ1-5; weak D call: TRBD1 (6 bases). CDR1 LNHDA and CDR2 SQIVND come from the germline V gene (reference sequence). V lost 2 bases and J lost 9, with 11 bases in between. This CDR3 has 13 amino acids. CDR3 in DNA: TGTGCCAGTAGTATATGGGGGCAGCCGCCCCAGCATTTT. Amino acids: CASSIWGQPPQHF.

The V and J genes are TRBV11-2 and TRBJ2-2; 8 nucleotides line up with TRBD1. With 4 bases clipped from V and 4 bases from J, the junction kept 2 bases outside the gene matches. CDR1 is SGHAT and CDR2 is FQNNGV in the germline V gene. The CDR3 has 14 amino acids. Here the CDR3 reads CASSSQGVTGELFF. The CDR3 DNA reads as TGTGCCAGCAGCTCACAGGGGGTCACCGGGGAGCTGTTTTTT.

The gene calls are TRBV28 and TRBJ2-1, with 8 nucleotides matching TRBD2. With 6 bases clipped from V and 4 bases from J, the junction kept 11 bases outside the gene matches. The germline CDR1 and CDR2 sequences are MDHEN and SYDVKM. The CDR3 has 16 amino acids. CDR3: CASSPGSREGYNEQFF. The CDR3 nucleotides are TGTGCCAGCAGCCCGGGTTCCCGGGAGGGTTACAATGAGCAGTTCTTC.

The rearrangement uses TRBV13 and TRBJ2-1; 13 bases line up with TRBD2. Germline loops: CDR1 PRHDT, CDR2 FYEKMQ (reference sequence). J gave up 8 bases and V 3 bases, and 1 base lay outside the gene matches. The CDR3 loop spans 14 amino acids. CDR3 sequence: CASSFGLAGDEQFF. The CDR3 DNA reads as TGTGCCAGCAGCTTTGGACTAGCGGGAGATGAGCAGTTCTTC.

The chain has TRBV4-1 and TRBJ2-7, with 7 positions matching TRBD2. Trimming at V came to 3 bases and at J to 3 bases, leaving 8 bases not matched to a gene. The CDR3 extends over 15 amino acids. Germline V gene sequence: CDR1 MGHRA, CDR2 YSYEKL. CDR3 sequence (DNA): TGCGCCAGCAGCCACGCCGGGACTACTTACTACGAGCAGTACTTC. This encodes CASSHAGTTYYEQYF.

This clone was seen just once. This chain connects TRBV28 to TRBJ1-3; maybe TRBD1 (6 bases). This CDR3 contains 19 residues. Trimming took 0 bases from V and 0 from J, leaving 18 bases between them. Germline CDR1 MDHEN, CDR2 SYDVKM. The CDR3 DNA reads TGTGCCAGCAGTTTATGGGGGGCATACAGCCCTGTCTCTGGAAACACCATATATTTT. Amino acids: CASSLWGAYSPVSGNTIYF.

This clone has a single count. The germline gene is not matched at one end of the junction; a read error may be the cause. V is TRBV27 and J is TRBJ2-3; TRBD2 matches at 8 bases. CDR1 MNHEY and CDR2 SMNVEV come from the germline V gene (reference sequence). The CDR3 length is 18 residues. The CDR3 sequence is CASSLSDLAGSSTDTQYF. The DNA for the CDR3 is TGTGCCAGCAGCTTATCAGACCTAGCGGGCTCTAGCACAGATACGCAGTATTTT.